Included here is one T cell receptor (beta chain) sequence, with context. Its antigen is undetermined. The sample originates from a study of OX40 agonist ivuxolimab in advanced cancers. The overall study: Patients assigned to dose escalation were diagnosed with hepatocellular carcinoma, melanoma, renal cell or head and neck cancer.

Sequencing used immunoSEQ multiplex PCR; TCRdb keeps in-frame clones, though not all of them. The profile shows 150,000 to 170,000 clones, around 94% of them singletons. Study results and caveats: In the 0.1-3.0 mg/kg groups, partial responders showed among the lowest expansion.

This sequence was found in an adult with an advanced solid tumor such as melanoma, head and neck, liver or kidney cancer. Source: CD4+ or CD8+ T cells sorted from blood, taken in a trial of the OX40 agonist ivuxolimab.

The CDR3 is CAWSVLSGTGEETQYF. The CDR3 region has the DNA TGTGCCTGGAGTGTACTCTCCGGGACAGGGGAAGAGACCCAGTACTTC. V usage is TRBV30 and J usage is TRBJ2-5; 10 nucleotides align to TRBD1. Germline CDR1 is GTSNPN and CDR2 is SVGIG (reference sequence). CDR3 length equals 16 residues. Trimming took 0 bases from V and 3 from J; bases not matched to a gene: 7.